The present T cell receptor (beta chain) was sequenced within a study of T-cell memory formation after mild COVID-19. Notes on the study in general: Of the contracting clones, CD4+ ones lay mainly in CM and EM, and CD8+ ones in EMRA.

With 6 bases clipped from V and 2 bases from J, the junction kept 8 bases outside the gene matches. This CDR3 comprises 15 residues. Per the germline V gene, CDR1 is MNHEY and CDR2 is SVGAGI. This clonotype was picked up a small number of times. Its target is not known. Constant-segment primers were used for 5'RACE, and the resulting TCR alpha and TCR beta cDNA libraries carried sample barcodes and UMIs. TCRdb reanalysed the 5' RACE reads using MiXCR and keeps one entry per CDR3 protein. This sample yields approximately 250,000 distinct CDR3 sequences, of which less than 20% are seen a single time; under 2.5% belongs to the top ten.

The chain employs TRBV6-5 and TRBJ2-7; 9 nucleotides line up with TRBD1. The sample comprised PBMCs or a T cell subset sorted from them (not recorded which). This receptor was identified in an adult woman who had mild COVID-19 (a few samples of this study predate the infection). Cell type and time point are not known. The CDR3 region has the DNA TGTGCCAGCAGCATGGGGACAGGGAAGGCCTACGAGCAGTACTTC. Protein: CASSMGTGKAYEQYF.